This T cell receptor beta chain was found in a study of cytomegalovirus exposure and HLA in healthy donors. Study-wide results and limits: It was about 150 TCR beta chains that were listed as cytomegalovirus-associated.

Sequencing used immunoSEQ multiplex PCR; TCRdb keeps in-frame clones, though not all of them. Here the sample spans roughly 330,000 clones, 87% being singletons. CDR3 size: 14 residues. CDR1 and CDR2 (germline): KGHSH, LQKENI. Trimming removed 6 bases from V and 6 bases from J; junction bases left unmatched: 6. As for this clone: No antigen is known for it.

This chain joins TRBV18 and TRBJ1-5; the match to TRBD1 covers 9 bases. This TCR was recovered from a woman under 40 in good health and CMV-seropositive. Material for sequencing was PBMCs. CDR3 nucleotides: TGTGCCAGCTCTGGGACAGGGTCCACTCAGCCCCAGCATTTT. Translated, it gives CASSGTGSTQPQHF.